This TCR beta chain was captured in a study of T cell responses to AZD1222 COVID-19 vaccine. CDR3 length: 12 residues. Germline CDR1 reads SGHRS; CDR2 reads YFSETQ. V was pared by 3 bases and J by 5 bases, with 9 bases between. General study points: Within unmutated variant regions lay the reported targets of nearly half of spike-specific TCRs.

Researchers grouped second doses given at about 4 or about 12 weeks into one pool. Generated by immunoSEQ multiplex PCR, the TCRdb table keeps only in-frame clones and is missing some. There are about 180,000 clones in the sample; about 86% occur only once, and roughly 12% lies in the top ten. Comment on this clone: Its antigen remains unknown.

Here the sequenced sample was peripheral blood, taken 28 days after the second AZD1222 dose. The chain links TRBV5-1 to TRBJ2-7; perhaps TRBD2 as D (5 bases). This clonotype was sampled from an adult who received the AZD1222 COVID-19 vaccine. The CDR3 nucleotides read TGCGCCAGCAGCTCCGGGGTGGACGAGCAGTACTTC. Amino acids: CASSSGVDEQYF.